This T cell receptor (beta chain) was sequenced for a study of blood T cell repertoires in COVID-19. Looking at the study overall: Donors in the United States, Italy and Spain gave samples during acute or convalescent COVID-19. Sources were T cells, B-cell-depleted T cells, or PBMCs; the material itself was cDNA or gDNA.

In the original processing: Nucleated cell number was recorded as an estimate derived from reference gene primer amplification. Libraries were prepared by immunoSEQ multiplex PCR; TCRdb keeps only in-frame clonotypes and omits some of them. V and J calls and clone size are copied from that table; D and trimming were computed from the DNA. Of 250,000 or so clones in the sample, approximately 90% were seen once. Participants were placed into cohorts based on the clinical history they reported. Sequencing was performed on PBMCs or T cells enriched from blood (not recorded which). This TCR was recovered from a woman aged 25 to 39 with acute COVID-19.

The CDR3: CASRQGANLPSEQYF. For the CDR3, the DNA is TGTGCCAGCAGACAGGGGGCTAATTTACCCTCCGAGCAGTACTTC. This chain uses TRBV27 with TRBJ2-7, with TRBD1 matching over 9 bases. Germline trimming cut 6 bases from V and 6 bases from J; bases unmatched to any gene: 12. CDR1 is MNHEY, CDR2 SMNVEV, per germline (reference sequence). The CDR3 length is 15 residues.